The 3 T cell receptor beta chains below come from one sample, sequenced in a study of Graves' ophthalmopathy and Graves' hyperthyroidism. As the template, RNA transcripts were used to amplify TCR beta CDR3 regions. RT-PCR in the first round used HTBI primers; a second-round multiplex PCR followed. TCRdb ran MiXCR on the multiplex PCR reads and lists one entry per CDR3 protein. The table shows a few hundred thousand distinct CDR3 sequences, with approximately 21% occurring only once. The sequencing sample was made of peripheral blood. The receptors derive from a woman aged 18-29 years with stable Graves' hyperthyroidism.

This clonotype appeared many times. The gene calls are TRBV15 and TRBJ2-7; D remains ambiguous. Germline loops: CDR1 LNHNV, CDR2 YYDKDF (reference sequence). CDR3 size: 13 residues. The V and J ends lost 0 bases and 2 bases respectively, with 5 bases between them. The CDR3 DNA reads TGTGCCACCAGCAGAGATCCGACCTACGAGCAGTACTTC. It translates to CATSRDPTYEQYF.

The chain links TRBV12-3 or TRBV12-4 to TRBJ1-1; D is ambiguous. V lost 3 bases to trimming and J lost 11 bases, with 10 bases between them. The CDR3 is made up of 11 amino acids. CDR3 coding DNA: TGTGCCAGCAGTTTCGGGAACGAGGCTTTCTTT. This translates into CASSFGNEAFF.

In this sample, this clonotype turned up many times. This chain links TRBV7-2 with TRBJ2-5, with unresolved D. Trimming took off 2 bases at V and 2 bases at J, with 6 bases between the two ends. In germline, CDR1 is SGHTA, CDR2 FQGNSA. This CDR3 is built from 13 residues. The CDR3 bases are TGTGCCAGCAGCTTACATTTTCAAGAGACCCAGTACTTC. Its protein product is CASSLHFQETQYF.